This TCR beta chain was recorded in a study of blood T cell repertoires in COVID-19. Study-level background: Whether acute or convalescent, the COVID-19 samples came from the United States, Italy and Spain.

Generated by immunoSEQ multiplex PCR, the TCRdb table keeps only in-frame clones and is missing some. The sample consists of 60,000 to 65,000 clones, 60% to 85% of them appearing once. The V and J ends lost 2 bases and 10 bases, in that order; junction bases with no gene match: 7. In germline, CDR1 is LNHNV, CDR2 YYDKDF (reference sequence). This CDR3 has 14 amino acids. The TCR was taken from a human donor in a cohort sampled during active COVID-19. The genes are TRBV15 and TRBJ2-5; 10 positions match TRBD1. Material: peripheral blood. CDR3 sequence (DNA): TGTGCCACCAGCAGACCGGGACAGGGGATGGGCCAGTACTTC. Encoded protein: CATSRPGQGMGQYF.